Sequencing of this TCR beta chain was carried out in a study of control samples from healthy donors and cancer patients. Between the trimmed V and J ends, which lost 4 bases and 8 bases, there was a span of 11 bases. Germline lookup yields CDR1 MDHEN and CDR2 SYDVKM. This CDR3 contains 12 residues. Produced via immunoSEQ multiplex PCR; TCRdb's table is partial and in-frame only. This table lists about 190,000 clones. The V call is TRBV28, the J call TRBJ1-2, with D uncertain. The source of this sequence is a woman under 40 in good health. Sequences were obtained from blood. CDR3 bases: TGTGCCAGCAGTTCTGTGGTACGAGGCTACACCTTC. It encodes CASSSVVRGYTF.